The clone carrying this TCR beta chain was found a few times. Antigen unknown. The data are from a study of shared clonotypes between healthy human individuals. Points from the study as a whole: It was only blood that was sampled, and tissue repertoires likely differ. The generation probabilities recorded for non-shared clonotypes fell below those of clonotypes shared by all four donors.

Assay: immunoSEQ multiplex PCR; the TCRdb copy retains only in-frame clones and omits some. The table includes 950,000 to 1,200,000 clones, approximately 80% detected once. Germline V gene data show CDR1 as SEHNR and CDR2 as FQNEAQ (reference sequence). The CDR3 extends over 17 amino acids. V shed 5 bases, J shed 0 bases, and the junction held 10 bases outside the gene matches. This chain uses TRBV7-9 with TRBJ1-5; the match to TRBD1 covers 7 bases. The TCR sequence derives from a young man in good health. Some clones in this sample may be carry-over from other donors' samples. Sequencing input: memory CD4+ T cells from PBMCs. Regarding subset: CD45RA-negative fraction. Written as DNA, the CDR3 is TGTGCCAGCAGCCGGGGAGCAGGGGGTTATAGCAATCAGCCCCAGCATTTT. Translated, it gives CASSRGAGGYSNQPQHF.